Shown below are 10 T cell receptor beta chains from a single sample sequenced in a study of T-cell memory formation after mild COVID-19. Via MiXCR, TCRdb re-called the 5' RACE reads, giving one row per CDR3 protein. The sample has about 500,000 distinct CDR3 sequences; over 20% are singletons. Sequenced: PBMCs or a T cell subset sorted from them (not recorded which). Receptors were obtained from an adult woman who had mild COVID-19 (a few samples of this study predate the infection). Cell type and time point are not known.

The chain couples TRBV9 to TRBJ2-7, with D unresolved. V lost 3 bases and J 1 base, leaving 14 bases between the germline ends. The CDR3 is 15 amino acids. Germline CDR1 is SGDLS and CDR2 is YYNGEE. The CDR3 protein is CASSEAPSASYEQYF. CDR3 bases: TGTGCCAGCAGCGAGGCCCCCTCGGCTTCCTACGAGCAGTACTTC.

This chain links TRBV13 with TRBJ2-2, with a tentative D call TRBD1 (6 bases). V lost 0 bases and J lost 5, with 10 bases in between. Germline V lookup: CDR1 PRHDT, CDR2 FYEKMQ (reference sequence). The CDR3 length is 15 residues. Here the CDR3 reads CASSLGPRGTGELFF. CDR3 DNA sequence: TGTGCCAGCAGCTTAGGACCCAGGGGAACCGGGGAGCTGTTTTTT.

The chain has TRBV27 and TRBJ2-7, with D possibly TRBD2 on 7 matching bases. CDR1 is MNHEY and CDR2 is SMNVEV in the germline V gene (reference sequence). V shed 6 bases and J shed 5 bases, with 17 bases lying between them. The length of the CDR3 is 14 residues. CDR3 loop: CASRAFSGGHEQYF. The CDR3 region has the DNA TGTGCCAGCAGGGCCTTTTCGGGGGGCCACGAGCAGTACTTC.

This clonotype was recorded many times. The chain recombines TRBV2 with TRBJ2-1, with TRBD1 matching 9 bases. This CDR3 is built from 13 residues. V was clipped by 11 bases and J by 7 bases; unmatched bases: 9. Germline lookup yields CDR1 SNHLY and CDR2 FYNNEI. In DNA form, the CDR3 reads TGTGCCTCGGGACAGGGAGACTTAAATGAGCAGTTCTTC. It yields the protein CASGQGDLNEQFF.

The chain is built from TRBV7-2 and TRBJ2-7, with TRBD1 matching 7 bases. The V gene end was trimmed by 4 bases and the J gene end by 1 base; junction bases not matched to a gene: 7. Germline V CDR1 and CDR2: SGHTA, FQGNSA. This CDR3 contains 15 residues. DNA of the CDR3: TGTGCCAGCAGCTCCCTAGACAGGGCGTCCTACGAGCAGTACTTC. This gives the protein CASSSLDRASYEQYF.

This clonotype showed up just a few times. CDR3 amino acids: CATLERPPGQGVQVNTEAFF. The CDR3 DNA sequence: TGTGCCACCCTGGAACGCCCCCCGGGACAGGGGGTTCAAGTGAACACTGAAGCTTTCTTT. This chain connects TRBV27 to TRBJ1-1, with 11 bases that match TRBD1. The CDR3 loop spans 20 amino acids. CDR1 and CDR2 from the germline V gene are MNHEY and SMNVEV (reference sequence). Losses at the gene ends were 10 bases for V and 0 bases for J; bases not matched to a gene: 22.

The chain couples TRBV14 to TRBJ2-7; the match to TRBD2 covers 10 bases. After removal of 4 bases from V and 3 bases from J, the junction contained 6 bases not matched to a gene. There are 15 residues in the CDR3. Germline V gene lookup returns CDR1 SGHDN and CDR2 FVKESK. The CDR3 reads CASSRSGRPYYEQYF. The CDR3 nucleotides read TGTGCCAGCAGCCGTAGCGGGAGGCCATACTACGAGCAGTACTTC.

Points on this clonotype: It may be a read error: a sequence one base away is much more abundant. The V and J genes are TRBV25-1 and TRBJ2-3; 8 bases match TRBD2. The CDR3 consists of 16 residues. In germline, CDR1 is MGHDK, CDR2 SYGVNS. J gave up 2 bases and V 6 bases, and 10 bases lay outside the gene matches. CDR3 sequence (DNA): TGTGCCAGCAGACCACGACCGGGAGGGACCACAGATACGCAGTATTTT. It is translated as CASRPRPGGTTDTQYF.

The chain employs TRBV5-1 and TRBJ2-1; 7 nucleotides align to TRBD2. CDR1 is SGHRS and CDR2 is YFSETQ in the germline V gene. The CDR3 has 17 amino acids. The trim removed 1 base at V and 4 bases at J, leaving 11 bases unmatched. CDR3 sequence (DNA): TGCGCCAGCAGCTTGCTTATTAGCGGGCTCGGATACAATGAGCAGTTCTTC. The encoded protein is CASSLLISGLGYNEQFF.

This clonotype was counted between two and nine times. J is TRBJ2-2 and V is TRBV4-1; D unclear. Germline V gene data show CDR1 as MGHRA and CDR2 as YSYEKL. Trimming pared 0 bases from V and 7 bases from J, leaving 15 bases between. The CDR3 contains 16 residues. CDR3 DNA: TGCGCCAGCAGCCAAGAAGGCGATGCAAAGGGCGGGGAGCTGTTTTTT. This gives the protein CASSQEGDAKGGELFF.